One and the same sample provided the 30 T cell receptor beta chains below, sequenced in a study of blood T cell repertoires in COVID-19. The table came from immunoSEQ multiplex PCR; TCRdb's copy has only in-frame clones and leaves some out. The sample has approximately 120,000 clones, 86% seen once. The sample taken for sequencing was peripheral blood. These receptors came from a human donor in a cohort sampled during active COVID-19.

The chain is built from TRBV7-9 and TRBJ2-2; weak D call: TRBD2 (6 bases). CDR1 and CDR2 from the germline V gene are SEHNR and FQNEAQ (reference sequence). The CDR3 runs to 11 residues. The V and J ends lost 7 bases and 7 bases respectively, with 7 bases between them. In DNA, the CDR3 is TGTGCCAGCATCGGGGGCGGGGAGCTGTTTTTT. Translated: CASIGGGELFF.

V is TRBV5-1 and J is TRBJ1-1, with D hard to call. CDR1 SGHRS and CDR2 YFSETQ come from the germline V gene. The ends were cut back, 0 bases at V and 1 base at J, with 10 bases in the middle. The CDR3 spans 15 residues. CDR3 bases: TGCGCCAGCAGCTTGGTGGGTCGGGGGAACACTGAAGCTTTCTTT. Protein product: CASSLVGRGNTEAFF.

The chain employs TRBV9 and TRBJ2-1, with 7 bases matching TRBD2. CDR3 length: 15 amino acids. V lost 4 bases, J lost 6 bases, and 10 bases stayed unmatched. Germline V lookup: CDR1 SGDLS, CDR2 YYNGEE. In nucleotides, the CDR3 is TGTGCCAGCAGCACCACGGGAGGCCCCGGCAATGAGCAGTTCTTC. Amino acids: CASSTTGGPGNEQFF.

This chain links TRBV6-5 with TRBJ1-1, with D possibly TRBD1 on 6 matching bases. The germline V gene has CDR1 MNHEY and CDR2 SVGAGI. With 6 bases removed from V and 3 bases from J, the gap between germline ends came to 14 bases. The CDR3 length is 14 residues. CDR3: CASRETGYDTEAFF. The CDR3 DNA follows: TGTGCCAGCAGGGAGACAGGTTACGACACTGAAGCTTTCTTT.

The chain couples TRBV7-2 to TRBJ1-1; D not resolved. The CDR3 spans 14 residues. Germline V gene data show CDR1 as SGHTA and CDR2 as FQGNSA. V dropped 5 bases and J dropped 0 bases, with 10 bases sitting between them. CDR3 in DNA: TGTGCCAGCAGCCCCCGACACATGAACACTGAAGCTTTCTTT. It codes for CASSPRHMNTEAFF.

This chain connects TRBV5-4 to TRBJ2-1, with D maybe TRBD1 (6 bases). The V and J ends lost 2 bases and 0 bases respectively, with 18 bases between them. The CDR3 runs to 18 residues. Germline CDR1 reads SGHNT; CDR2 reads YYREEE (reference sequence). CDR3 residues: CASSFERQVLRSYNEQFF. CDR3 DNA sequence: TGTGCCAGCAGCTTCGAGAGACAGGTATTACGCTCCTACAATGAGCAGTTCTTC.

The genes are TRBV19 and TRBJ1-2, with D uncertain. There are 13 residues in the CDR3. Germline values: CDR1 LNHDA, CDR2 SQIVND (reference sequence). With 8 bases removed from V and 6 bases from J, the gap between germline ends came to 16 bases. CDR3 coding DNA: TGTGCCAGTTCCCTAGGCCCAGTTCATGGCTACACCTTC. Translation gives CASSLGPVHGYTF.

The chain carries TRBV11-2 and TRBJ1-2; TRBD1 agrees at 7 bases. With 1 base clipped from V and 6 bases from J, the junction kept 5 bases outside the gene matches. Germline-derived CDR1 and CDR2 are SGHAT and FQNNGV. The CDR3 spans 14 residues. The CDR3 protein is CASSLAGQRDGYTF. The CDR3 nucleotides read TGTGCCAGCAGCTTAGCGGGACAGAGAGATGGCTACACCTTC.

This sequence joins TRBV7-8 and TRBJ2-3; D perhaps matches TRBD2 (5 bases). The CDR3 extends over 17 amino acids. With 4 bases removed from V and 2 bases from J, the gap between germline ends came to 19 bases. Germline assignment: CDR1 SGHVS and CDR2 FQNEAQ. CDR3 residues: CASSSALRRPNTDTQYF. CDR3 DNA sequence: TGTGCCAGCAGCTCAGCCCTGCGGAGGCCGAACACAGATACGCAGTATTTT.

The V gene is TRBV11-1, the J gene TRBJ2-7, with D tentatively TRBD1 (6 bases). Germline V lookup: CDR1 SGHAT, CDR2 FQDESV (reference sequence). The CDR3 is 14 residues long. The ends were cut back, 5 bases at V and 0 bases at J, with 11 bases in the middle. The CDR3, as DNA: TGTGCCAGCAGCAAGGACAGTCTCTCCTACGAGCAGTACTTC. Translating it yields CASSKDSLSYEQYF.

The chain has TRBV12-1 and TRBJ1-6; no check of the table's D call, TRBD1, against the DNA was made. TRBV12-1 is a known pseudogene. The CDR3 totals 15 residues. As DNA, the CDR3 is TGTGCCAGCAGCCTAAGGACAGTTTACGATTCACCCCTCCACTTT. It codes for CASSLRTVYDSPLHF.

V and J are TRBV4-1 and TRBJ2-1; no clear D. V lost 4 bases and J 6 bases, leaving 13 bases between the germline ends. Per the germline V gene, CDR1 is MGHRA and CDR2 is YSYEKL. This CDR3 comprises 14 residues. CDR3 sequence reads: CASSPIGVGNEQFF. In DNA form, the CDR3 reads TGCGCCAGCAGCCCCATTGGTGTCGGCAATGAGCAGTTCTTC.

The chain links TRBV19 to TRBJ2-7; TRBD2 matches 9 bases. There are 18 residues in the CDR3. Germline V gene sequence: CDR1 LNHDA, CDR2 SQIVND (reference sequence). V was pared by 4 bases and J by 3 bases, with 16 bases of the junction left unmatched. CDR3 DNA sequence: TGTGCCAGTAGTACCGGGGTACTAGCGGGCAACCGGAACTACGAGCAGTACTTC. Protein product: CASSTGVLAGNRNYEQYF. Supplemented by reference TRBV19 and TRBJ2-7, the full variable domain reads DGGITQSPKYLFRKEGQNVTLSCEQNLNHDAMYWYRQDPGQGLRLIYYSQIVNDFQKGDIAEGYSVSREKKESFPLTVTSAQKNPTAFYLCASSTGVLAGNRNYEQYFGPGTRLTVT.

The chain couples TRBV19 to TRBJ1-5; 12 bases map to TRBD1. CDR3 size: 14 residues. Losses at the gene ends were 9 bases for V and 7 bases for J; bases not matched to a gene: 7. Germline CDR1 reads LNHDA; CDR2 reads SQIVND (reference sequence). DNA for the CDR3: TGTGCCAGCCGGGACAGGGGGCTTGGACAGCCCCAGCATTTT. Its translation: CASRDRGLGQPQHF.

The chain joins TRBV9 to TRBJ2-1; 11 nucleotides align to TRBD1. Germline CDR1 SGDLS, CDR2 YYNGEE. Trimming at V came to 1 base and at J to 4 bases, leaving 13 bases not matched to a gene. The CDR3 is made up of 19 amino acids. In DNA, the CDR3 is TGTGCCAGCAGCGTAACTGGACAGGGGGCGCGAGGTCGGTACAATGAGCAGTTCTTC. As protein: CASSVTGQGARGRYNEQFF.

V is TRBV6-6 and J is TRBJ2-2, with 13 bases that match TRBD2. There are 17 residues in the CDR3. Germline CDR1 reads MNHNY; CDR2 reads SVGAGI (reference sequence). J was trimmed by 5 bases and V by 5 bases; bases with no gene match: 8. The CDR3 DNA reads as TGTGCCAGCAGTCCTTGGACTAGCGGGAGATTTACCGGGGAGCTGTTTTTT. Encoded protein: CASSPWTSGRFTGELFF.

The chain has TRBV6-5 and TRBJ1-2; D not resolved. V gave up 0 bases and J gave up 4 bases, with 15 bases separating them. The germline CDR1 and CDR2 sequences are MNHEY and SVGAGI. The CDR3 loop spans 16 amino acids. The CDR3 DNA reads TGTGCCAGCAGTTACTCGAGAGGAGGGTCCCTCTATGGCTACACCTTC. This codes for CASSYSRGGSLYGYTF.

V and J are TRBV6-2 or TRBV6-3 and TRBJ2-7; perhaps TRBD2 as D (5 bases). The ends were cut back, 2 bases at V and 4 bases at J, with 18 bases in the middle. The CDR3 sequence is 16 residues long. Germline V gene lookup returns CDR1 MNHEY and CDR2 SVGEGT. CDR3 protein: CASSYDSSRLNYEQYF. DNA for the CDR3: TGTGCCAGCAGTTACGACTCATCTCGACTAAATTACGAGCAGTACTTC.

The genes are TRBV28 and TRBJ2-7, with 8 bases fitting TRBD1. Germline CDR1 reads MDHEN; CDR2 reads SYDVKM. Losses at the gene ends were 6 bases for V and 3 bases for J; bases not matched to a gene: 10. The CDR3 is made up of 15 amino acids. DNA for the CDR3: TGTGCCAGCAGCTCAACAGGGGGGATCGTCTACGAGCAGTACTTC. Translating it yields CASSSTGGIVYEQYF.

The chain has TRBV7-9 and TRBJ1-5, with 9 nucleotides matching TRBD1. The length of the CDR3 is 13 residues. Trimming removed 5 bases from V and 5 bases from J; junction bases left unmatched: 1. Germline V gene sequence: CDR1 SEHNR, CDR2 FQNEAQ (reference sequence). This chain's CDR3 is CASSRTGDQPQHF. CDR3 nucleotide sequence: TGTGCCAGCAGCAGGACAGGGGATCAGCCCCAGCATTTT.

The gene calls are TRBV7-2 and TRBJ2-2, with TRBD1 matching over 8 bases. The CDR3 totals 15 residues. The germline CDR1 and CDR2 sequences are SGHTA and FQGNSA. V trimming: 5 bases; J trimming: 6 bases; junction bases outside the gene matches: 8. This CDR3 is CASSQRTGHAGELFF. As DNA, the CDR3 is TGTGCCAGCAGCCAACGGACAGGGCACGCCGGGGAGCTGTTTTTT.

The chain recombines TRBV5-6 with TRBJ1-1; D gene ambiguous. Germline-derived CDR1 and CDR2 are SGHDT and YYEEEE. V was clipped by 1 base and J by 0 bases, with 10 bases between them. The CDR3 has 15 amino acids. The CDR3: CASSLLAGMNTEAFF. CDR3 DNA sequence: TGTGCCAGCAGCTTGCTAGCAGGAATGAACACTGAAGCTTTCTTT.

The chain recombines TRBV6-6 with TRBJ2-2, with D possibly TRBD1 on 6 matching bases. Germline V gives CDR1 MNHNY, CDR2 SVGAGI (reference sequence). The length of the CDR3 is 13 residues. Trimming took off 0 bases at V and 7 bases at J, with 6 bases between the two ends. In nucleotides, the CDR3 is TGTGCCAGCAGTTACTCGGACAGCGGGGAGCTGTTTTTT. The encoded protein is CASSYSDSGELFF.

V and J are TRBV6-6 and TRBJ2-1; 8 bases map to TRBD2. This CDR3 is built from 16 residues. J was trimmed by 7 bases and V by 6 bases; bases with no gene match: 14. From germline, CDR1 is MNHNY and CDR2 SVGAGI (reference sequence). The CDR3 coding sequence is TGTGCCAGCAGCGAGCCGGGGACTAGGAGTGGTAATGAGCAGTTCTTC. Its protein is CASSEPGTRSGNEQFF.

The chain couples TRBV27 to TRBJ2-2; TRBD2 matches at 14 bases. The length of the CDR3 is 18 residues. Per the germline V gene, CDR1 is MNHEY and CDR2 is SMNVEV (reference sequence). V shed 3 bases and J 5 bases; nucleotides not matched to a gene: 8. The CDR3, as DNA: TGTGCCAGCAGTTTGGTGGGACTAGCGGGAGAGGGGACCGGGGAGCTGTTTTTT. Encoded protein: CASSLVGLAGEGTGELFF.

The chain couples TRBV29-1 to TRBJ2-2; 11 bases map to TRBD2. This CDR3 contains 14 residues. J lost 8 bases, V lost 7 bases, and 9 bases had no gene match. Germline V lookup: CDR1 SQVTM, CDR2 ANQGSEA. CDR3 coding DNA: TGCAGCGCGGGGGCTAGCGGGAGGAGGGGGGAGCTGTTTTTT. This codes for CSAGASGRRGELFF.

The V call is TRBV28, the J call TRBJ1-5, with 8 nucleotides matching TRBD1. Germline V gives CDR1 MDHEN, CDR2 SYDVKM. The ends lost 4 bases at V and 9 bases at J; junction bases unmatched: 14. The CDR3 spans 16 residues. This chain's CDR3 is CASSSGKTGALVPQHF. The DNA of the CDR3 is TGTGCCAGCAGTTCCGGAAAGACAGGGGCCCTAGTGCCCCAGCATTTT.

The chain carries TRBV7-2 and TRBJ2-3; 11 nucleotides align to TRBD2. The CDR3 covers 16 residues. J gave up 3 bases and V 5 bases, and 7 bases lay outside the gene matches. Germline values: CDR1 SGHTA, CDR2 FQGNSA. CDR3 sequence reads: CASSVIAGGWTDTQYF. In DNA, the CDR3 is TGTGCCAGCAGCGTTATAGCGGGAGGGTGGACAGATACGCAGTATTTT. Complete variable domain (other parts from reference TRBV7-2 and TRBJ2-3): GAGVSQSPSNKVTEKGKDVELRCDPISGHTALYWYRQSLGQGLEFLIYFQGNSAPDKSGLPSDRFSAERTGGSVSTLTIQRTQQEDSAVYLCASSVIAGGWTDTQYFGPGTRLTVL.

This chain connects TRBV2 to TRBJ2-7; 7 bases align to TRBD1. The CDR3 runs to 14 residues. Germline V CDR1 and CDR2: SNHLY, FYNNEI. J gave up 2 bases and V 3 bases, and 4 bases lay outside the gene matches. DNA for the CDR3: TGTGCCAGCAGTGACCCCGGGACAGCCTACGAGCAGTACTTC. Protein product: CASSDPGTAYEQYF.

The chain couples TRBV5-1 to TRBJ2-7; 12 bases are shared with TRBD1. The CDR3 contains 15 residues. V shed 7 bases, J shed 1 base, and the junction held 6 bases outside the gene matches. Per the germline V gene, CDR1 is SGHRS and CDR2 is YFSETQ. CDR3 region: CASGRDRGQSYEQYF. The CDR3 DNA reads TGCGCCAGCGGCCGGGACAGGGGGCAATCCTACGAGCAGTACTTC.